These T cell receptor beta chains were read from a single sample in a study of tumor-infiltrating lymphocytes in primary liver carcinoma. Each CDR3 protein is one row after TCRdb ran MiXCR on the multiplex PCR reads. The data hold tens of thousands of distinct CDR3 sequences, with 69% observed a single time. The sequencing sample was made of tumor-adjacent normal liver tissue. These receptor sequences come from a man aged 35 to 55 with primary liver carcinoma and hepatitis B virus infection. Each CDR3 is given with its conserved first and last residue. D genes are given only for firm matches. Some rows mark clone size as missing; the rest say once, few, many or name a class of expanded clone.

J,D,V,size,CDR3,DNA
TRBJ2-5,.,TRBV28,.,CASKIHGRPEIQYF,TGTGCCAGCAAGATACATGGTCGTCCGGAGATCCAGTACTTC
TRBJ1-1,.,TRBV6-5,.,CASSGQSKTEAFF,TGTGCCAGCAGCGGGCAGTCCAAGACTGAAGCTTTCTTT
TRBJ1-1,.,TRBV7-3,.,CASSLGVTGSNTEAFF,TGTGCCAGCAGCTTGGGGGTGACAGGATCGAACACTGAAGCTTTCTTT
TRBJ1-5,TRBD1,TRBV28,.,CASNTTGGAGQPQHF,TGTGCCAGCAACACCACAGGGGGCGCAGGACAGCCCCAGCATTTT
TRBJ2-3,TRBD1,TRBV29-1,few,CSVATGSKCQPQYF,TGCAGTGTAGCGACAGGGAGTAAATGTCAGCCCCAGTATTTT
TRBJ2-3,TRBD2,TRBV28,few,CASSSRLAGLTDTQYF,TGTGCCAGCAGTTCACGCCTAGCGGGACTCACAGATACGCAGTATTTT
TRBJ2-3,TRBD1,TRBV5-1,many,CASSPGGQRTDTQYF,TGCGCCAGCAGCCCAGGGGGACAGCGGACAGATACGCAGTATTTT
TRBJ2-1,.,TRBV7-8,.,CASSPPGGSAASYNEQFF,TGTGCCAGCAGCCCGCCTGGAGGCTCAGCGGCCTCCTACAATGAGCAGTTTTTC
TRBJ1-2,.,TRBV4-2,.,CASSQEPQGRGPDYGYTF,TGTGCCAGCAGCCAAGAACCACAGGGAAGGGGTCCGGACTATGGCTACACCTTC
TRBJ2-5,.,TRBV4-1,.,CASSQGSVGTWESQYF,TGCGCCAGCAGCCAAGGATCCGTAGGCACGTGGGAGTCCCAGTACTTC
TRBJ2-7,TRBD2,TRBV4-2,.,CASNQTASGVSYKQYF,TGTGCCAGCAACCAAACGGCTAGCGGGGTTTCCTACAAGCAGTACTTC
TRBJ1-2,TRBD1,TRBV12-3/TRBV12-4,many,CASSRGQGLYGYTF,TGTGCCAGCAGCCGGGGACAGGGCTTGTATGGCTACACCTTC
TRBJ2-7,.,TRBV4-1,.,CSGSRGLGAYEQYF,TGCTCCGGCAGCCGAGGGTTAGGGGCCTACGAGCAGTACTTC
TRBJ2-7,TRBD2,TRBV6-5,many,CASSLGLAGGSSYEQYF,TGTGCCAGCAGCCTTGGACTAGCGGGAGGTAGCTCCTACGAGCAGTACTTC
TRBJ2-6,.,TRBV2,.,CASSGGGQPPHSGTNVLTF,TGTGCCAGCAGTGGAGGCGGTCAGCCTCCCCACTCTGGGACCAACGTCCTGACTTTC
TRBJ2-1,.,TRBV4-2,.,CASNPSTEGGSYNEQFF,TGTGCCAGCAACCCGTCTACGGAAGGCGGCTCCTACAATGAGCAGTTCTTC
TRBJ2-3,.,TRBV7-9,.,CASSLDDIGDTDTQYF,TGTGCCAGCAGCTTAGATGACATTGGAGACACAGATACGCAGTATTTT
TRBJ1-5,TRBD1,TRBV29-1,few,CSVGTGLQPQHF,TGCAGCGTTGGGACAGGGCTTCAGCCCCAGCATTTT
TRBJ1-5,TRBD1,TRBV29-1,few,CSVGEDRNQPQHF,TGCAGCGTTGGGGAGGACAGGAATCAGCCCCAGCATTTT
TRBJ2-1,TRBD1,TRBV28,few,CASKTGLGKCNEQFF,TGTGCCAGCAAGACAGGGTTGGGTAAGTGCAATGAGCAGTTCTTC
TRBJ2-1,.,TRBV29-1,few,CIVRGRVGGDEQFF,TGCATCGTTCGAGGCAGGGTTGGAGGCGATGAGCAGTTCTTC
TRBJ2-1,.,TRBV7-9,.,CASSSPRSGDVLGHEQFF,TGTGCCAGCAGCTCCCCGCGGTCAGGGGATGTACTAGGCCATGAGCAGTTCTTC
TRBJ2-7,TRBD2,TRBV7-3,few,CASSRTGGYEQYF,TGTGCCAGCAGCCGCACGGGGGGTTACGAGCAGTACTTC
TRBJ2-1,.,TRBV6-6,.,CACTSQSYNEQFF,TGTGCCTGCACGAGTCAGTCCTACAATGAGCAGTTCTTC
TRBJ2-5,.,TRBV6-5,.,CVGSNSGETQYF,TGTGTCGGCAGTAACAGCGGTGAGACCCAGTACTTC
TRBJ2-2,TRBD2,TRBV6-1,.,CASNAGEVESGELFF,TGTGCCAGTAATGCGGGAGAGGTAGAGTCCGGGGAGCTGTTTTTT
TRBJ2-3,.,TRBV11-2,.,CASSLRWGNTQYF,TGTGCCAGCAGCCTGCGATGGGGGAATACGCAGTATTTT
TRBJ2-1,TRBD1,TRBV24-1,.,CTTSDLRRDRGDHEQFF,TGTACCACCAGTGATTTGCGCCGGGACAGGGGGGACCATGAGCAGTTCTTC
TRBJ2-1,TRBD2,TRBV5-1,few,CASSLGLAGEGFF,TGCGCCAGCAGCCTGGGACTAGCGGGAGAGGGGTTCTTC
TRBJ2-2,TRBD1,TRBV4-3,few,CASSQTGVSTGEMFF,TGCGCCAGCAGCCAAACAGGGGTGAGCACCGGGGAGATGTTTTTT
TRBJ1-1,.,TRBV12-3/TRBV12-4,.,CASRTGRLSNTEAFF,TGTGCCAGCCGGACGGGACGGCTATCGAACACTGAAGCTTTCTTT
TRBJ2-7,.,TRBV11-2,.,CASSLGFRAGLSEQYF,TGCGCCAGCAGCTTAGGTTTTAGGGCGGGGTTAAGCGAGCAGTACTTC
TRBJ2-1,TRBD2,TRBV6-1,few,CASREAGGNEQFF,TGTGCCAGCAGGGAGGCGGGAGGCAATGAGCAGTTCTTC
TRBJ2-5,TRBD2,TRBV4-1,once,CAGSQDQLAGVSETQYF,TGCGCCGGCAGCCAAGACCAATTAGCGGGAGTGTCAGAGACCCAGTACTTC
TRBJ2-1,TRBD1,TRBV6-6,.,CVSSYTGTDNDQFF,TGTGTCAGCAGTTATACCGGGACAGACAATGATCAGTTCTTC
TRBJ1-6,.,TRBV6-6,.,CGSSLQGDSPLHF,TGTGGCAGCAGCCTACAGGGTGATTCACCCCTCCACTTC
TRBJ2-7,TRBD2,TRBV29-1,.,CSVQLTGGANEQYF,TGCAGCGTCCAACTAACGGGAGGTGCCAACGAGCAGTACTTC
TRBJ2-4,.,TRBV4-3,few,CASRQDGSLAKNIQYF,TGCGCCAGCCGCCAAGATGGCAGCCTAGCCAAAAACATTCAGTACTTC
TRBJ2-2,TRBD1,TRBV7-3,.,CASSSTGGTGELFF,TGTGCCAGCAGCTCCACAGGGGGCACCGGGGAGCTGTTTTTT
TRBJ2-1,.,TRBV7-9,few,CASSPRGMEDIRVQFF,TGTGCCAGCAGCCCCCGGGGGATGGAGGACATCCGGGTTCAGTTCTTC
TRBJ2-3,.,TRBV5-1,many,CASSLGGFPDTQYF,TGCGCCAGCAGCTTGGGGGGGTTCCCAGATACGCAGTATTTT
TRBJ2-5,.,TRBV11-2,.,CASSLDPWSNGRGGTQYF,TGTGCCAGCAGCTTAGATCCATGGTCTAACGGGAGAGGAGGGACCCAGTACTTC
TRBJ2-3,.,TRBV12-3/TRBV12-4,.,CASGFQSSGTDTQYF,TGTGCCAGCGGTTTTCAATCAAGCGGCACAGATACACAGTATTTT
TRBJ2-1,.,TRBV6-1,many,CASSGAGESYNEQFF,TGTGCCAGCAGTGGAGCTGGGGAATCCTACAATGAGCAGTTCTTC
TRBJ2-3,.,TRBV4-1,many,CASSQDRLGGDTQYF,TGCGCCAGCAGCCAAGATCGGCTAGGGGGGGATACGCAGTATTTT
TRBJ2-1,.,TRBV5-6,.,CASSLGRSRSGYSEQFF,TGTGCCAGCAGCTTGGGACGGAGCCGCTCTGGATACAGTGAGCAGTTCTTC
TRBJ2-5,.,TRBV30,.,CAWSIDFQETQNF,TGTGCCTGGAGTATAGACTTCCAAGAGACCCAGAACTTC
TRBJ2-1,.,TRBV7-8,.,CTSSPLGGSAVSYNERFF,TGTACCAGCAGCCCGCTTGGAGGCTCAGCCGTCTCCTACAATGAGCGGTTCTTC
TRBJ2-3,TRBD2,TRBV6-6,few,CASRPQGTSGLTDTQYF,TGTGCCAGCAGACCGCAGGGTACTAGCGGTCTCACAGATACGCAGTATTTT
TRBJ2-1,TRBD1,TRBV2,medium-sized,CASSTGEDEQFF,TGTGCCAGTTCGACAGGGGAGGATGAGCAGTTCTTC
TRBJ2-5,.,TRBV6-2/TRBV6-3,.,CATSYSRVPGETQYF,TGTGCCACCAGTTACTCAAGGGTACCCGGGGAGACCCAGTACTTC
TRBJ2-7,.,TRBV4-3,.,CARRQDRETTYEQYF,TGCGCCAGGAGGCAAGATCGGGAGACTACCTACGAGCAGTACTTC
TRBJ2-3,TRBD1,TRBV6-2/TRBV6-3,.,CASRCGQGWGTSTDTQYF,TGCGCCAGCAGATGCGGACAGGGGTGGGGGACTAGCACAGATACGCAGTATTTT
TRBJ2-7,.,TRBV28,once,CVSSSMGRGYYEQYF,TGTGTCAGCAGTTCAATGGGACGGGGATACTACGAGCAGTACTTC
TRBJ2-3,.,TRBV6-5,.,CVSSLGDTQYF,TGTGTCAGCAGCCTGGGAGATACGCAGTATTTT
TRBJ1-1,TRBD1,TRBV25-1,many,CASSGDGDSREAFF,TGTGCCAGCAGTGGGGACGGGGACAGCCGAGAAGCTTTCTTT
TRBJ1-2,.,TRBV11-1,.,CASNLVRRGGGYTF,TGTGCCAGCAACTTAGTGCGCCGAGGCGGAGGCTACACCTTC
TRBJ2-3,TRBD2,TRBV6-2/TRBV6-3,many,CASSPLGLASTDTQYF,TGTGCCAGCAGCCCCCTAGGACTAGCTAGCACAGATACGCAGTATTTT
TRBJ1-1,TRBD1,TRBV11-1,.,CASSFDQGQVNTEAFF,TGTGCCAGCAGCTTCGACCAGGGACAGGTGAACACTGAAGCTTTCTTT